The clone carrying this T cell receptor (beta chain) occurred once. Authors' methods: By means of reference gene primer amplification, nucleated cell counts were estimated. The protocol was immunoSEQ multiplex PCR, while the TCRdb copy is restricted to in-frame clones and leaves out a portion. V and J calls and clone size come straight from that table; D and trimming were deduced from the DNA. Among roughly 280,000 clones listed, approximately 86% were seen once. This entry is derived from a study of blood T cell repertoires in COVID-19. On the study more broadly: The analysed material was cDNA or gDNA that came from T cells, B-cell-depleted T cells, or PBMCs.

Looked up from germline, CDR1 is MDHEN and CDR2 is SYDVKM. V was trimmed by 6 bases and J by 0 bases, leaving 8 bases between them. The CDR3 covers 13 residues. This rearrangement joins TRBV28 to TRBJ1-2; D not certain. Sequenced: peripheral blood. This TCR came from a woman aged 60-70 years with COVID-19, enrolled during active disease. The CDR3 sequence is CASRMSANYGYTF. CDR3 in DNA: TGTGCCAGCAGAATGAGTGCTAACTATGGCTACACCTTC.